Below are 21 T cell receptor beta chains sequenced from a single sample in a study of PD-1 blockade in classical Hodgkin lymphoma. Time point here: cycle 4 day 1 (C4D1), after 5 to 7 weeks of nivolumab. Relapses following autologous stem cell transplantation were seen in all patients, with brentuximab vedotin exposure varying. Sequencing used immunoSEQ multiplex PCR; TCRdb keeps in-frame clones, though not all of them. This repertoire shows under 20,000 clones, 76% found once; its top ten account for about 41%. This specimen was peripheral blood mononuclear cells (PBMCs), taken before the fourth cycle of nivolumab. Source of these receptors: a human donor with classical Hodgkin lymphoma.

The chain recombines TRBV7-2 with TRBJ2-3; 12 positions agree with TRBD2. Losses at the gene ends were 5 bases for V and 2 bases for J; bases not matched to a gene: 5. Germline-derived CDR1 and CDR2 are SGHTA and FQGNSA. The CDR3 sequence is 16 residues long. The CDR3 spells CASSPGTSGSTDTQYF. In nucleotides, the CDR3 is TGTGCCAGCAGCCCGGGGACTAGCGGGTCCACAGATACGCAGTATTTT.

V and J are TRBV5-1 and TRBJ2-2; D is undetermined. V was pared by 0 bases and J by 1 base, with 7 bases between. The CDR3 is 15 amino acids. Germline V gene sequence: CDR1 SGHRS, CDR2 YFSETQ. In DNA, the CDR3 is TGCGCCAGCAGCTTGGTTGTAGGGAACACCGGGGAGCTGTTTTTT. It encodes CASSLVVGNTGELFF.

The chain carries TRBV2 and TRBJ2-3, with D perhaps matching TRBD1 (6 bases). The germline gives CDR1 SNHLY, CDR2 FYNNEI. V lost 2 bases, J lost 4 bases, and 13 bases lay in between. The CDR3 length is 15 residues. The CDR3 reads CASSEFAGAADTQYF. The CDR3 bases are TGTGCCAGCAGTGAATTCGCAGGGGCTGCAGATACGCAGTATTTT.

The V call is TRBV7-2, the J call TRBJ2-3; 7 nucleotides align to TRBD2. Per germline, CDR1 SGHTA and CDR2 FQGNSA. The ends lost 1 base at V and 6 bases at J; junction bases unmatched: 10. This CDR3 has 16 amino acids. The CDR3, as DNA: TGTGCCAGCAGCTTAGTATCGAGCGGGAAGTTCGATACGCAGTATTTT. It codes for CASSLVSSGKFDTQYF.

V is TRBV7-2 and J is TRBJ1-2; D ambiguous. V gave up 5 bases and J gave up 3 bases, with 10 bases separating them. The CDR3 spans 13 residues. The germline V gene has CDR1 SGHTA and CDR2 FQGNSA. CDR3 sequence (DNA): TGTGCCAGCAGCACCATGGGTTACTATGGCTACACCTTC. The encoded protein is CASSTMGYYGYTF.

This chain connects TRBV27 to TRBJ2-2; 14 bases fit TRBD2. V shed 10 bases and J 8 bases; nucleotides not matched to a gene: 6. The V gene's germline CDR1 is MNHEY and CDR2 SMNVEV (reference sequence). This CDR3 has 14 residues. CDR3 loop: CATRLAGGEGELFF. CDR3 DNA: TGTGCCACCCGACTAGCGGGGGGGGAGGGGGAGCTGTTTTTT.

The chain recombines TRBV4-1 with TRBJ2-1; tentative D call: TRBD1 (6 bases). CDR1 is MGHRA, CDR2 YSYEKL, per germline. This CDR3 has 14 amino acids. V gave up 4 bases and J gave up 8 bases, with 15 bases separating them. As DNA, the CDR3 is TGCGCCAGCAGCCCCCCGGACAGAGGGGATGAGCAGTTCTTC. Its translation: CASSPPDRGDEQFF.

This clone was detected only a few times. This rearrangement joins TRBV4-1 to TRBJ1-5; D is uncertain. The CDR3 covers 12 residues. The ends were cut back, 0 bases at V and 12 bases at J, with 9 bases in the middle. In germline, CDR1 is MGHRA, CDR2 YSYEKL. DNA of the CDR3: TGCGCCAGCAGCCAAGATGAGGGCCTCCAGCATTTT. This encodes CASSQDEGLQHF.

This clone was seen a few times. The chain carries TRBV30 and TRBJ1-2; 8 bases are a match to TRBD1. This CDR3 region has 14 residues. Germline trimming cut 2 bases from V and 4 bases from J; bases unmatched to any gene: 6. The germline V gene has CDR1 GTSNPN and CDR2 SVGIG (reference sequence). CDR3 DNA: TGTGCCTGGAGTCCCTGGGACAGGCCCTATGGCTACACCTTC. This codes for CAWSPWDRPYGYTF. The variable domain in full, completed from reference TRBV30 and TRBJ1-2, reads SQTIHQWPATLVQPVGSPLSLECTVEGTSNPNLYWYRQAAGRGLQLLFYSVGIGQISSEVPQNLSASRPQDRQFILSSKKLLLSDSGFYLCAWSPWDRPYGYTFGSGTRLTVV.

The table lists this clone with a count of one. V usage is TRBV29-1 and J usage is TRBJ2-7; the D call may be TRBD1 or TRBD2 (5 bases each). CDR3 length: 12 residues. V lost 7 bases and J lost 3, with 13 bases in between. Germline CDR1 and CDR2: SQVTM and ANQGSEA. Here the CDR3 DNA reads TGCAGCGCTGGGGCGGGTGTCTACGAGCAGTACTTC. Translated, it gives CSAGAGVYEQYF.

The chain joins TRBV7-2 to TRBJ2-1; 8 bases line up with TRBD2. The V segment lost 4 bases and the J segment 7 bases; nucleotides outside the gene matches: 12. CDR1 and CDR2 from the germline V gene are SGHTA and FQGNSA. The CDR3 runs 16 residues. The CDR3 nucleotides read TGTGCCAGCAGCTCGATGCTAGCGGGCGGGCATAATGAGCAGTTCTTC. Its translation: CASSSMLAGGHNEQFF.

This clone was seen only a few times. The rearrangement uses TRBV6-1 and TRBJ2-7, with D possibly being TRBD2 (5 bases). Trimming stripped 3 bases from V and 2 bases from J, with 11 bases between. This CDR3 spans 14 amino acids. Per the germline V gene, CDR1 is MNHNS and CDR2 is SASEGT. The chain's CDR3 is CASSDEGPTYEQYF. The CDR3 DNA is TGTGCCAGCAGTGACGAGGGCCCCACCTACGAGCAGTACTTC.

The J gene is TRBJ2-2, the V gene TRBV2; 9 nucleotides agree with TRBD1. CDR1 SNHLY and CDR2 FYNNEI come from the germline V gene. V was clipped by 7 bases and J by 4 bases; unmatched bases: 4. The CDR3 contains 14 residues. In nucleotides, the CDR3 is TGTGCCAGCATGGACAGGGGCGCCACCGGGGAGCTGTTTTTT. Protein sequence: CASMDRGATGELFF.

This clone was detected only a few times. This sequence joins TRBV14 and TRBJ2-3; D gene ambiguous. Per germline, CDR1 SGHDN and CDR2 FVKESK. Deletions cut 0 bases from V and 0 bases from J, with 7 bases between. The length of the CDR3 is 15 residues. The CDR3 spells CASSQELTSTDTQYF. The CDR3 region has the DNA TGTGCCAGCAGCCAAGAACTAACTAGCACAGATACGCAGTATTTT.

The chain uses TRBV4-3 and TRBJ1-2, with D unclear. The CDR3 is made up of 13 amino acids. Germline CDR1 reads LGHNA; CDR2 reads YSLEER. V was pared by 8 bases and J by 1 base, with 11 bases between. CDR3 DNA: TGCGCCAGCTCCCGGGCGGTTAACTATGGCTACACCTTC. Protein: CASSRAVNYGYTF.

The chain is built from TRBV12-2 and TRBJ1-5. TRBV12-2 is labeled a pseudogene. The CDR3 runs to 17 residues. DNA of the CDR3: TGTGCAAGTCGCTTAGTAGCGCGGGGTGGGAGCAATCAGCCCCAGCATTTT. Amino acid sequence: CASRLVARGGSNQPQHF.

V and J are TRBV19 and TRBJ1-2, with D perhaps TRBD1 (6 bases). V was trimmed by 10 bases and J by 7 bases, leaving 22 bases between them. The germline V gene encodes CDR1 LNHDA and CDR2 SQIVND (reference sequence). The CDR3 is 14 amino acids. CDR3 DNA: TGTGCCACTCAGGGGACGGGTCGAGGAGGTGGCTACACCTTC. It translates to CATQGTGRGGGYTF.

The V gene is TRBV20-1, the J gene TRBJ2-3; D gene uncertain. Trimming pared 3 bases from V and 4 bases from J, leaving 2 bases between. Germline CDR1 DFQATT, CDR2 SNEGSKA (reference sequence). The CDR3 runs to 10 residues. CDR3 sequence: CSASADTQYF. CDR3 sequence (DNA): TGCAGTGCTAGTGCAGATACGCAGTATTTT.

The chain has TRBV5-4 and TRBJ1-1; maybe TRBD1 (6 bases). CDR1 and CDR2 (germline): SGHNT, YYREEE (reference sequence). This CDR3 comprises 15 residues. V was clipped by 2 bases and J by 5 bases, with 16 bases between them. The CDR3 sequence: CASSLPTGGKTEAFF. CDR3 coding DNA: TGTGCCAGCAGCTTACCGACAGGCGGTAAGACTGAAGCTTTCTTT. Full variable domain (missing parts from reference TRBV5-4 and TRBJ1-1): ETGVTQSPTHLIKTRGQQVTLRCSSQSGHNTVSWYQQALGQGPQFIFQYYREEENGRGNFPPRFSGLQFPNYSSELNVNALELDDSALYLCASSLPTGGKTEAFFGQGTRLTVV.

This sequence joins TRBV15 and TRBJ1-4, with 8 bases aligning to TRBD1. Germline V gives CDR1 LNHNV, CDR2 YYDKDF (reference sequence). V shed 4 bases, J shed 4 bases, and the junction held 2 bases outside the gene matches. The CDR3 runs to 14 residues. DNA of the CDR3: TGTGCCACCAGCACAGGGGGCTATAATGAAAAACTGTTTTTT. This codes for CATSTGGYNEKLFF.

J is TRBJ2-1 and V is TRBV6-6, with D perhaps matching TRBD2 (6 bases). The CDR3 totals 15 residues. The ends were cut back, 0 bases at V and 8 bases at J, with 14 bases in the middle. Per germline, CDR1 MNHNY and CDR2 SVGAGI (reference sequence). The CDR3 DNA follows: TGTGCCAGCAGTTACTCGTCCGGAGGGAAGGATGAGCAGTTCTTC. Protein sequence: CASSYSSGGKDEQFF.